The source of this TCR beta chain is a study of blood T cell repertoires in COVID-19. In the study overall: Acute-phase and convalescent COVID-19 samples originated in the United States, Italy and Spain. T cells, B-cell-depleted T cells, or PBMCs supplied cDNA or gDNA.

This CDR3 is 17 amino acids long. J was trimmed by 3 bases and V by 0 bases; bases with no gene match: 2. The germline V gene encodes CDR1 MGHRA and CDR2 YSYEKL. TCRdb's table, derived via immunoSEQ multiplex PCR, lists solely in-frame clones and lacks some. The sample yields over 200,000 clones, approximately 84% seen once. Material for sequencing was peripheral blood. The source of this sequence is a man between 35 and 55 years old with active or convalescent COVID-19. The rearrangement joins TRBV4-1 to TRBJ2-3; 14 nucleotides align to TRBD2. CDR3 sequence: CASSQDGTSGRTDTQYF. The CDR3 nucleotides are TGCGCCAGCAGCCAAGATGGGACTAGCGGGAGAACAGATACGCAGTATTTT.